These T cell receptor beta chains were read from a single sample in a study of blood T cell repertoires in COVID-19. The repertoire was sequenced with immunoSEQ multiplex PCR; TCRdb's copy has only in-frame clones and lacks some. The data contain about 35,000 clones, 82% of them singletons. Sequencing input: peripheral blood. The receptors were gathered from an elderly man with active or convalescent COVID-19. The CDR3 runs from the conserved cysteine through the conserved F or W. Each record gives: D gene, V gene, J gene, clone size, CDR3 DNA, CDR3 protein. The D gene is left open where the match is weak. Rows give clone size only sometimes, using once, few, many, or a class for an expanded clone.

NA	TRBV11-2	TRBJ1-4	NA	TGTGCCAGCAGCTTGGGGGCGCCCCCCCAAGGAAAACTGTTTTTT	CASSLGAPPQGKLFF
NA	TRBV5-1	TRBJ2-7	NA	TGCGCCAGCAGCTTGCCCCCAGCGAGTAGCTCCTACGAGCAGTACTTC	CASSLPPASSSYEQYF
NA	TRBV9	TRBJ1-3	NA	TGTGCCAGCAGCGTAAACACAGATGGGGCTTTAAGGAACACCATATATTTT	CASSVNTDGALRNTIYF
NA	TRBV19	TRBJ2-7	NA	TGTGCCAGTAGTTTAAGACTAGGCTACGAGCAGTACTTC	CASSLRLGYEQYF
NA	TRBV24-1	TRBJ1-6	NA	TGTGCCACCAGGACAGCTACATATAATTCACCCCTCCACTTT	CATRTATYNSPLHF
NA	TRBV7-9	TRBJ2-7	NA	TGTGCCAGCAGCTTAGGAGGGGGCGAGCAGTACTTC	CASSLGGGEQYF
NA	TRBV9	TRBJ1-2	few	TGTGCCAGCAGCGTAGACTGGGCCCTCTCCCGGGGCTACACCTTC	CASSVDWALSRGYTF
NA	TRBV30	TRBJ2-3	NA	TGTGCCTGGAATCTACGAGGGAAAGATACGCAGTATTTT	CAWNLRGKDTQYF
NA	TRBV19	TRBJ1-3	NA	TGTGCCAGTAGTAACAGGGCAGGAGGAAACACCATATATTTT	CASSNRAGGNTIYF
NA	TRBV6-1	TRBJ1-1	once	TGTGCCAGCAGTGATTTTACAGGGCGGTCTGAAGCTTTCTTT	CASSDFTGRSEAFF
NA	TRBV24-1	TRBJ2-7	NA	TGTGCCGCCGGACAGAATGACGAGCAGTACTTC	CAAGQNDEQYF
TRBD1	TRBV7-9	TRBJ2-3	NA	TGTGCCAGCAGCAATACCGGGACAGGGACCACAGATACGCAGTATTTT	CASSNTGTGTTDTQYF
NA	TRBV9	TRBJ1-3	NA	TGTGCCAGCAGCGCCCCCCGCGGGGTCTCTGGAAACACCATATATTTT	CASSAPRGVSGNTIYF
TRBD2	TRBV19	TRBJ2-1	NA	TGTGCCAGTAGTATGGGTAGCGGGAGAACCTCCTACAATGAGCAGTTCTTC	CASSMGSGRTSYNEQFF
NA	TRBV27	TRBJ1-1	NA	TGTGCCAGCAGTTTACACAGAGGGACTGAAGCTTTCTTT	CASSLHRGTEAFF
NA	TRBV6-5	TRBJ2-1	once	TGTGCCAGCAGCACCACAGACAATGAGCAGTTCTTC	CASSTTDNEQFF
TRBD1	TRBV7-9	TRBJ2-2	NA	TGTGCCAGCAGCCTGGACAGGGGCACCGGGGAGCTGTTTTTT	CASSLDRGTGELFF
NA	TRBV19	TRBJ1-1	NA	TGTGCCAGCCGGCGGGCAGGGAACACTGAAGCTTTCTTT	CASRRAGNTEAFF
TRBD2	TRBV3-1/TRBV3-2	TRBJ2-5	NA	TGTGCCAGCAGCCAGACTAGCGGGATCCAAGAGACCCAGTACTTC	CASSQTSGIQETQYF
NA	TRBV7-8	TRBJ1-4	NA	TGTGCCAGCAGCTTAGGGGGCCGTAATGAAAAACTGTTTTTT	CASSLGGRNEKLFF
TRBD1	TRBV2	TRBJ1-6	NA	TGTGCCAGCAGGCCACAGGGGTCGGGTTCACCCCTCCACTTT	CASRPQGSGSPLHF
TRBD1	TRBV5-1	TRBJ2-5	NA	TGCGCCAGCACCCCTGGGACAGGGGAGGAGACCCAGTACTTC	CASTPGTGEETQYF
NA	TRBV28	TRBJ2-1	NA	TGTGCCAGCAGTTTATTTGCGGGTGGAGCCTACAATGAGCAGTTCTTC	CASSLFAGGAYNEQFF
TRBD1	TRBV7-8	TRBJ2-2	NA	TGTGCCAGCAAAAAGGGACAGGGTGTCGCCGGGGAGCTGTTTTTT	CASKKGQGVAGELFF
NA	TRBV5-1	TRBJ2-7	NA	TGCGCCAGCAGCTTGGTTCCCACAACCTACGAGCAGTACTTC	CASSLVPTTYEQYF
NA	TRBV6-6	TRBJ1-1	NA	TGTGCCAGCAGTTACTCCCACAACAGCGGGAACACTGAAGCTTTCTTT	CASSYSHNSGNTEAFF
NA	TRBV28	TRBJ1-2	NA	TGTGCCAGCACACCGCAGACAGTCTATGGCTACACCTTC	CASTPQTVYGYTF
NA	TRBV19	TRBJ2-1	NA	TGTGCCAGTAGTATTTGGTCAGGGGACAATGAGCAGTTCTTC	CASSIWSGDNEQFF
TRBD1	TRBV24-1	TRBJ2-1	NA	TGTGCCACCAGTGATTTACCCACAGGGGTAACCTCCTACAATGAGCAGTTCTTC	CATSDLPTGVTSYNEQFF
TRBD2	TRBV19	TRBJ2-1	NA	TGTGCCAGCCGACCTACTAGCGGGAGTTACAATGAGCAGTTCTTC	CASRPTSGSYNEQFF
NA	TRBV2	TRBJ2-2	NA	TGTGCCAGCAAAGGACTGCTGAACACCGGGGAGCTGTTTTTT	CASKGLLNTGELFF